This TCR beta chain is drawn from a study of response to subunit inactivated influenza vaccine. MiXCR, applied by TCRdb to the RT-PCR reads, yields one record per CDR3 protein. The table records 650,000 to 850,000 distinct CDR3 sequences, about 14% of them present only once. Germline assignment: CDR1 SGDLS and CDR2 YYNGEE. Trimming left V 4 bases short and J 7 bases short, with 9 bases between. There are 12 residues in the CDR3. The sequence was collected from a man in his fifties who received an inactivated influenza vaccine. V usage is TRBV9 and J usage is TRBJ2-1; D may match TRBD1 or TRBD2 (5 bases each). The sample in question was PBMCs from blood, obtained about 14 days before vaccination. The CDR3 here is CASSRGENEQFF. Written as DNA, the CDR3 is TGTGCCAGCAGCAGAGGGGAAAATGAGCAGTTCTTC.